Reported below is one TCR beta chain. Here immunoSEQ multiplex PCR was the method, and the copy in TCRdb shows in-frame clones only, minus some. The sample carries 78,000 or so clones, roughly 86% recorded once. These data come from a study of blood T cell repertoires in COVID-19. For the study at large: Nucleic acid was either cDNA or gDNA, and it came from T cells, B-cell-depleted T cells, or PBMCs.

Germline CDR1 reads SGDLS; CDR2 reads YYNGEE. V dropped 0 bases and J dropped 3; count of bases not matched to a gene: 2. The CDR3 has 15 residues. Sequences were obtained from peripheral blood. The clonotype comes from a man aged 45-65 years with active or convalescent COVID-19. This chain links TRBV9 with TRBJ2-5, with 10 bases that match TRBD2. CDR3 in DNA: TGTGCCAGCAGCGTAGCTGGGACTAGCGAAGAGACCCAGTACTTC. The encoded protein is CASSVAGTSEETQYF.